The 13 T cell receptor beta chains below all came from one sample that was sequenced in a study of blood T cell repertoires in COVID-19. Libraries were prepared by immunoSEQ multiplex PCR; TCRdb keeps only in-frame clonotypes and omits some of them. The sample records 300,000 to 400,000 clones, 88% being singletons. The material sequenced was PBMCs or T cells enriched from blood (not recorded which). These receptors originate from a woman aged 25 to 39 with acute COVID-19.

The table lists this clone with a count of one. This chain links TRBV5-1 with TRBJ1-6, with 9 bases aligning to TRBD1. This CDR3 contains 19 residues. Germline CDR1 and CDR2: SGHRS and YFSETQ. The V segment lost 3 bases and the J segment 7 bases; nucleotides outside the gene matches: 17. The CDR3 DNA follows: TGCGCCAGCAGCTATCAACCGTCAGAAGGGACAGGGTACAATTCACCCCTCCACTTT. Protein: CASSYQPSEGTGYNSPLHF.

The chain combines TRBV19 with TRBJ1-2; the match to TRBD1 covers 9 bases. CDR3 size: 14 residues. Trimming cost V 6 bases and J 5 bases; bases outside gene matches: 7. From germline, CDR1 is LNHDA and CDR2 SQIVND (reference sequence). The CDR3 nucleotides are TGTGCCAGTAGAATAACAGGGGGCCGGTATGGCTACACCTTC. Its protein product is CASRITGGRYGYTF.

The chain is built from TRBV18 and TRBJ1-1; 12 bases line up with TRBD1. J was trimmed by 5 bases and V by 2 bases; bases with no gene match: 12. Looked up from germline, CDR1 is KGHSH and CDR2 is LQKENI. The CDR3 is 18 residues long. CDR3 sequence: CASSPTGQGARRVTEAFF. For the CDR3, the DNA is TGTGCCAGCTCACCAACGGGACAGGGGGCCCGAAGGGTTACTGAAGCTTTCTTT.

The chain couples TRBV7-2 to TRBJ2-1; D might be TRBD2 (6 bases). The CDR3 is 18 amino acids. CDR1 is SGHTA and CDR2 is FQGNSA in the germline V gene. The V end lost 2 bases, the J end lost 2 bases, and 19 bases lay between the germline ends. CDR3 in amino acids: CASSLRAMGLKTYNEQFF. The CDR3 bases are TGTGCCAGCAGCTTAAGGGCTATGGGACTCAAAACCTACAATGAGCAGTTCTTC.

The chain joins TRBV19 to TRBJ2-3; a weak D match, TRBD2 (5 bases). There are 14 residues in the CDR3. V was shortened by 3 bases and J by 1 base, with 8 bases between the two germline ends. In germline, CDR1 is LNHDA, CDR2 SQIVND (reference sequence). The CDR3 loop is CASSIRAGTDTQYF. CDR3 DNA sequence: TGTGCCAGTAGTATCCGAGCGGGCACAGATACGCAGTATTTT.

The chain is built from TRBV4-1 and TRBJ1-6, with TRBD1 matching 7 bases. V gave up 3 bases and J gave up 9 bases; unmatched junction bases: 5. Germline V gene data show CDR1 as MGHRA and CDR2 as YSYEKL. The CDR3 contains 14 residues. In nucleotides, the CDR3 is TGCGCCAGCAGCCATACAAACAGGGGTTCACCCCTCCACTTT. Translating gives CASSHTNRGSPLHF.

The rearrangement links TRBV2 to TRBJ1-1, with 7 positions matching TRBD1. The V gene end was trimmed by 7 bases and the J gene end by 7 bases; junction bases not matched to a gene: 15. CDR3 length equals 15 residues. Germline assignment: CDR1 SNHLY and CDR2 FYNNEI. This CDR3 reads CASIYMTGPGGEAFF. DNA of the CDR3: TGTGCCAGCATCTATATGACAGGGCCAGGGGGTGAAGCTTTCTTT.

The chain employs TRBV5-5 and TRBJ2-2, with D maybe TRBD2 (5 bases). This CDR3 contains 15 residues. The germline CDR1 and CDR2 sequences are SGHKS and YYEKEE (reference sequence). V was pared by 4 bases and J by 3 bases, with 13 bases between. DNA of the CDR3: TGTGCCAGCAGCCCGAGGCTGCGGGACACCGGGGAGCTGTTTTTT. Translation: CASSPRLRDTGELFF.

This chain links TRBV5-8 with TRBJ1-4; 7 positions agree with TRBD1. The J segment lost 8 bases and the V segment lost 0 bases, leaving 13 bases of the junction unmatched. The germline gives CDR1 SGHTS, CDR2 YDEGEE. The CDR3 runs to 17 residues. In nucleotides, the CDR3 is TGTGCCAGCAGCTTGGCCGAAGCAAACAGGGGCGGGGAAAAACTGTTTTTT. Translated, it gives CASSLAEANRGGEKLFF.

This clone was detected once. In DNA form, the CDR3 reads TGTGCCAGCAGCTATGGGACTGAACCCTACGAGCAGTACTTC. Encoded protein: CASSYGTEPYEQYF. The chain uses TRBV7-9 and TRBJ2-7, with a possible D match to TRBD2 (6 bases). This CDR3 has 14 residues. V lost 4 bases and J lost 2, with 12 bases in between. Germline V CDR1 and CDR2: SEHNR, FQNEAQ (reference sequence).

This chain links TRBV30 with TRBJ2-7; TRBD2 agrees at 10 bases. The CDR3 totals 15 residues. The trim removed 1 base at V and 2 bases at J, leaving 5 bases unmatched. Germline CDR1 reads GTSNPN; CDR2 reads SVGIG (reference sequence). CDR3 sequence reads: CAWSGLAGATYEQYF. The DNA of the CDR3 is TGTGCCTGGAGTGGGCTAGCGGGGGCAACCTACGAGCAGTACTTC.

The genes are TRBV7-9 and TRBJ1-1, with 11 bases lining up with TRBD1. CDR1 is SEHNR and CDR2 is FQNEAQ in the germline V gene (reference sequence). V shed 2 bases, J shed 6 bases, and the junction held 8 bases outside the gene matches. The CDR3 extends over 16 amino acids. As DNA, the CDR3 is TGTGCCAGCAGCTTACCCGGACAGGGGGCAAAATCTGAAGCTTTCTTT. Translating gives CASSLPGQGAKSEAFF.

This clone was seen once. The rearrangement uses TRBV27 and TRBJ1-4; D perhaps matches TRBD1 (6 bases). Per the germline V gene, CDR1 is MNHEY and CDR2 is SMNVEV (reference sequence). V was trimmed by 4 bases and J by 8 bases, leaving 20 bases between them. This CDR3 is built from 16 residues. The CDR3 region has the DNA TGTGCCAGCAGTTCGATAACAGGGATAGAGGGGGAAAAACTGTTTTTT. This encodes CASSSITGIEGEKLFF.